This TCR beta chain was observed in a study of cytomegalovirus exposure and HLA in healthy donors. The primer mix had 60 Vbeta and 13 Jbeta primers. Generated by immunoSEQ multiplex PCR, the TCRdb table keeps only in-frame clones and is missing some. Of 200,000 to 250,000 clones detected, approximately 80% appear once; the ten largest clones hold 1.7%. The CDR3 runs 15 residues. The germline CDR1 and CDR2 sequences are SGDLS and YYNGEE. Trimming removed 3 bases at V and 2 bases at J, with 15 bases between. The source material was PBMCs. The J gene is TRBJ2-7, the V gene TRBV9; D may be TRBD1 (6 bases). The receptor was derived from a man aged 45-60 years in good health and CMV-seronegative. The CDR3, as DNA: TGTGCCAGCAGCGGAGGGGGTGATTCCGCCTACGAGCAGTACTTC. Its translation: CASSGGGDSAYEQYF.